This TCR beta chain is drawn from a study of OX40 agonist ivuxolimab in advanced cancers. Study-wide background: Intravenous ivuxolimab was administered to patients every 2 weeks at 0.01 to 10 mg/kg. Among those enrolled, mean age was 60 years (range roughly 23 to 79) and less than 90% were male.

In regard to this clone: Its target is unknown.

Using immunoSEQ multiplex PCR, the repertoire was profiled, and TCRdb retains in-frame clones only, with some absent. The profile shows around 70,000 clones, about 91% of them singletons. Whole-study results and caveats: In general, CD8+ T cells held more expanded clones than CD4+ did, on average.

The germline gives CDR1 SGHDN, CDR2 FVKESK. Germline trimming cut 1 base from V and 8 bases from J; bases unmatched to any gene: 16. The CDR3 loop spans 18 amino acids. This chain uses TRBV14 with TRBJ2-2; 7 bases line up with TRBD2. Sample: CD4+ or CD8+ T cells sorted from blood, taken in a trial of the OX40 agonist ivuxolimab. The receptor was derived from an adult with an advanced solid tumor such as melanoma, head and neck, liver or kidney cancer. The CDR3 here is CASSQGKTGRSTLGELFF. Written as DNA, the CDR3 is TGTGCCAGCAGCCAAGGTAAAACCGGGAGGAGCACGTTAGGGGAGCTGTTTTTT.